This T cell receptor beta chain was sequenced in a study of T cell responses to AZD1222 COVID-19 vaccine. Findings of the study overall: Regions left unmutated in variants are reportedly the target of nearly half of spike-specific TCRs.

Using immunoSEQ multiplex PCR, the repertoire was profiled, and TCRdb retains in-frame clones only, with some absent. The table shows 150,000 to 200,000 clones, with around 90% occurring only once. A remark on this clone: The target antigen is unknown.

The CDR3 has 16 residues. V lost 4 bases to trimming and J lost 6 bases; unmatched junction nucleotides: 10. Germline CDR1 MNHEY, CDR2 SVGEGT. Here the sequenced sample was peripheral blood, taken on day 0 of AZD1222 vaccination. The chain couples TRBV6-2 or TRBV6-3 to TRBJ2-3; 10 bases agree with TRBD2. The clonotype originates from an adult in good health. DNA of the CDR3: TGTGCCAGCAGTTTCCATCTAGCGGGAGTAAGGGATACGCAGTATTTT. Translated: CASSFHLAGVRDTQYF.